Following are 11 T cell receptor beta chains from one sample sequenced in a study of blood T cell repertoires in COVID-19. TCRdb keeps only in-frame clones here, not all; method: immunoSEQ multiplex PCR. The sample lists about 140,000 clones, 77% occurring once. Sample: peripheral blood. The receptors were sampled from a woman between 50 and 59 years old with active or convalescent COVID-19.

J is TRBJ2-1 and V is TRBV10-3; 9 bases align to TRBD2. This CDR3 comprises 15 residues. Germline V gene lookup returns CDR1 ENHRY and CDR2 SYGVKD. Trimming removed 2 bases from V and 4 bases from J; junction bases left unmatched: 3. CDR3 nucleotide sequence: TGTGCCATCAGTGAGGGTAGCGGGGGTTACAATGAGCAGTTCTTC. This sequence encodes CAISEGSGGYNEQFF.

The chain joins TRBV11-2 to TRBJ2-7; D remains unclear. Looked up from germline, CDR1 is SGHAT and CDR2 is FQNNGV. This CDR3 contains 14 residues. V was cut by 4 bases and J by 4 bases, with 14 bases left in between. CDR3 in amino acids: CASSYPGRKYEQYF. The CDR3 coding sequence is TGTGCCAGCAGCTATCCAGGCAGAAAGTACGAGCAGTACTTC.

This chain joins TRBV27 and TRBJ1-5, with D uncertain. With 3 bases removed from V and 6 bases from J, the gap between germline ends came to 12 bases. CDR3 length: 14 residues. CDR1 is MNHEY, CDR2 SMNVEV, per germline (reference sequence). The DNA of the CDR3 is TGTGCCAGCAGTTTTGGGCAGCGGGGTCAGCCCCAGCATTTT. Its protein product is CASSFGQRGQPQHF.

The V call is TRBV6-2 or TRBV6-3, the J call TRBJ1-1; D not certain. The CDR3 spans 14 residues. In germline, CDR1 is MNHEY, CDR2 SVGEGT. V was clipped by 0 bases and J by 6 bases, with 11 bases between them. In nucleotides, the CDR3 is TGTGCCAGCAGTTACTCGAGAGTGGGAGCTGAAGCTTTCTTT. It is translated as CASSYSRVGAEAFF.

The genes are TRBV18 and TRBJ2-7, with 9 bases matching TRBD1. The trim removed 5 bases at V and 6 bases at J, leaving 5 bases unmatched. The CDR3 has 13 amino acids. Germline V CDR1 and CDR2: KGHSH, LQKENI. In nucleotides, the CDR3 is TGTGCCAGCTCAACACAGGGGGCCCTCGAGCAGTACTTC. It translates to CASSTQGALEQYF. The entire variable domain, with the rest obtained from reference TRBV18 and TRBJ2-7, is as follows: NAGVMQNPRHLVRRRGQEARLRCSPMKGHSHVYWYRQLPEEGLKFMVYLQKENIIDESGMPKERFSAEFPKEGPSILRIQQVVRGDSAAYFCASSTQGALEQYFGPGTRLTVT.

Only one count was recorded for this clone. J is TRBJ2-7 and V is TRBV5-6, with TRBD1 identical over 8 bases. Losses at the gene ends were 2 bases for V and 4 bases for J; bases not matched to a gene: 5. This CDR3 contains 14 residues. Germline V CDR1 and CDR2: SGHDT, YYEEEE. CDR3 bases: TGTGCCAGCAGCTTTCGACAGGGGTCATACGAGCAGTACTTC. The encoded protein is CASSFRQGSYEQYF.

The J gene is TRBJ1-2, the V gene TRBV7-2; D may be TRBD1 (6 bases). Germline V lookup: CDR1 SGHTA, CDR2 FQGNSA. The germline V and J ends were trimmed by 5 bases and 7 bases, with 14 bases remaining between them. The CDR3 extends over 13 amino acids. The CDR3 loop is CASSPRGRGGYTF. The CDR3 DNA is TGTGCCAGCAGCCCGAGGGGGAGGGGTGGCTACACCTTC.

This chain joins TRBV5-1 and TRBJ2-5, with 14 bases lining up with TRBD2. V shed 2 bases and J 1 base; nucleotides not matched to a gene: 7. The CDR3 has 18 residues. Germline V gives CDR1 SGHRS, CDR2 YFSETQ. The CDR3 reads CASSFRLAGGPGQETQYF. The CDR3 DNA sequence: TGCGCCAGCAGCTTCAGACTAGCGGGGGGGCCGGGCCAAGAGACCCAGTACTTC.

This clone has only one observation. This chain joins TRBV9 and TRBJ2-5; TRBD1 agrees at 8 bases. The germline gives CDR1 SGDLS, CDR2 YYNGEE. V shed 4 bases and J 4 bases; nucleotides not matched to a gene: 6. The CDR3 runs 14 residues. This CDR3 reads CASSPRQGRETQYF. For the CDR3, the DNA is TGTGCCAGCAGCCCCCGACAGGGGAGAGAGACCCAGTACTTC.

The rearrangement uses TRBV9 and TRBJ1-2, with D possibly matching TRBD1 (6 bases). The CDR3 length is 14 residues. In germline, CDR1 is SGDLS, CDR2 YYNGEE. Between the trimmed V and J ends, which lost 0 bases and 2 bases, there was a span of 8 bases. The CDR3 loop reads CASSVGQGNYGYTF. CDR3 in DNA: TGTGCCAGCAGCGTAGGGCAGGGGAACTATGGCTACACCTTC.

In this sample, this clone turned up once. The rearrangement joins TRBV19 to TRBJ1-5; no reliable D call. The CDR3 runs to 13 residues. Looked up from germline, CDR1 is LNHDA and CDR2 is SQIVND (reference sequence). V shed 6 bases and J shed 9 bases, with 15 bases lying between them. The chain's CDR3 is CASSPQTPGPQHF. The CDR3 region has the DNA TGTGCCAGTAGCCCCCAGACCCCAGGGCCCCAGCATTTT.